This TCR beta chain was observed in a study of cytomegalovirus exposure and HLA in healthy donors. The PCR employed 60 Vbeta primers together with 13 Jbeta primers. The data were produced by immunoSEQ multiplex PCR, yet TCRdb's version contains in-frame clones alone and is incomplete. Seen here are about 130,000 clones, more than 80% observed once, and the top ten hold 1%. The sequence came from a middle-aged man in good health and CMV-seronegative. Sequencing used PBMCs.

DNA for the CDR3: TGCGCCAGCAGACACGACAGGCCGAGTCTACTTATGAACACTGAAGCTTTCTTT. This codes for CASRHDRPSLLMNTEAFF. This chain links TRBV10-1 with TRBJ1-1; maybe TRBD1 (6 bases). CDR1 WNHNN and CDR2 SYGVQD come from the germline V gene (reference sequence). The CDR3 covers 18 residues. V lost 6 bases to trimming and J lost 0 bases, with 23 bases between them.